This T cell receptor beta chain was sequenced during a study of blood T cells in healthy people across ages (dated by TCRdb to about 2015). Notes on the research overall: Template switching captured roughly one uniquely barcoded TCR beta cDNA molecule per two T cells in model experiments. Age-related changes in TCR beta repertoire diversity were measured in the study by deep sequencing normalized with unique cDNA molecular identifiers. Donors were grouped into four age groups: young (average 16 years), middle-aged (under 40), aged (roughly 67) and long-lived (just over 80). To avoid experimental bias, donors of different ages were spread randomly across the sequencing lanes. Two additional independent replicas of 1 million unique cDNA reads from the same blood draw were analyzed for two donors (one aged 18 to 29 and one aged 80 or older). Summary of the overall study and its limitations: Observed TCR beta diversity per million T cells fell roughly linearly with age, and a significant reduction was already apparent by age around 40. Estimates of total diversity from one million sequenced T cells were regarded as lower bounds and underestimates. Observed TCR beta diversity correlated strongly with the percentage of naive T cells measured by flow cytometry. Because the CMV infection status of the donors was unknown, age-related changes in expanded clonotypes may potentially have been confounded. Compared with the aged group, the long-lived group had more naive CD4+ T cells, fewer expanded clones and increased TCR diversity, suggesting age selection. Because profiling used bulk unsorted PBMCs, naive and antigen-experienced compartments could not be compared conclusively.

Systemically healthy Caucasian individuals from Russia, approximately 39 in total and aged roughly 6 to 95 years, were included as donors. Around 10 milliliters of peripheral blood were collected from each donor into EDTA-treated Vacutainer tubes. Ficoll-Paque density-gradient centrifugation was used to isolate PBMCs, with at least 7 million obtained per sample. Total RNA, at least 5 micrograms per sample, was extracted from PBMCs with Trizol reagent. For every donor, flow cytometry on a PBMC aliquot measured the percentage of naive CD45RAhigh/CD27high T cells. Libraries were built with 5' RACE. The second PCR ran for roughly 7 to 12 cycles and used a J-beta primer mix along with a sample-barcoded 5' primer. A unique molecular identifier was introduced onto each TCR beta cDNA molecule by a template-switch 5' adaptor carrying 12 random nucleotides. Each sample yielded at least 2.5 million CDR3-containing paired-end reads. All of the RNA was converted into first-strand cDNA using the Mint cDNA synthesis kit, with a TRBC-specific oligonucleotide serving as the primer. After uracil-DNA glycosylase treatment, a first 18-cycle PCR used universal primers M1SS and BC2_uni_R on all cDNA. The original methods were these. For normalization, 1 million high-quality reads were randomly selected from each sample, with every read carrying a distinct molecular identifier. Instead of being binned into consensus sequences, reads that shared molecular identifiers were thrown out. MiTCR, with a Q25 quality threshold and the strictest error-elimination algorithm, was used for CDR3 identification, clonotype clustering and error correction. Lower-bound total TCR beta diversity was estimated with a nonparametric unseen species model using Euler transformation. TCRdb ran its own pipeline on the public reads, namely fastp trimming at Q25 and MiXCR clone calling, and kept in-frame beta chains. Records with the same CDR3 protein are collapsed into one entry carrying the most frequent genes and DNA. The V and J calls, along with clone size, are taken from TCRdb and not from the paper's own processing. Present in this sample are 1,800,000 or so distinct CDR3 sequences, about 39% of which were seen just once. Of the sample, 23% falls within the top ten clones.

About this clonotype itself: It lacks a known antigen. This may be a read error, as it is one base from a much larger clone.

V is cut back by 7 bases and J by 5 bases, with 8 bases in the junction unmatched. CDR1 and CDR2 are read off the germline V gene as SQVTM and ANQGSEA. Including cysteine and phenylalanine, the CDR3 has 13 amino acids. Only the CDR3 DNA stays, 39 bases, in frame from base 1. The source material was blood. The chain couples TRBV29-1 to TRBJ2-5, with 9 bases matching TRBD1. The clonotype originates from a human donor in good health. The nucleotide sequence is TGCAGCGGAGGGGACAGGGTGAGTGAGACCCAGTACTTC. The translation is CSGGDRVSETQYF.